What follows describes a single TCR beta chain. Its target is unknown. The study ran the assay at deep level. Using immunoSEQ multiplex PCR, the repertoire was profiled, and TCRdb retains in-frame clones only, with some absent. The table has more than 150,000 clones, approximately 95% seen once. These data are taken from a study of shared clonotypes between healthy human individuals. Points from the study as a whole: In having few donors, the study represented limited genetic and exposure-history diversity. Clonotype sharing among donors was thought likely to change with sequencing depth.

The CDR3 runs to 13 residues. Germline CDR1 reads MNHNS; CDR2 reads SASEGT. V was shortened by 7 bases and J by 0 bases, with 7 bases between the two germline ends. Sequenced material: naive CD4+ T cells sorted from blood. Subset in this sample: CD45RA+ positively selected. The receptor was isolated from a woman aged 25 to 39 in good health. V gene TRBV6-1 combines with J gene TRBJ1-5, with D hard to call. The CDR3 DNA sequence: TGTGCCAGCATTCAGGATAGCAATCAGCCCCAGCATTTT. This translates into CASIQDSNQPQHF.